The sequence of this T cell receptor beta chain was determined in a study of CD8 T cells in Susac syndrome. Random hexamers primed reverse transcription of roughly 0.5 to 1 ug RNA. TCR beta CDR3 was amplified by immunoSEQ covering 54 Vbeta and 13 Jbeta. TCRdb re-called the immunoSEQ multiplex PCR reads through MiXCR, storing one row per CDR3 protein. The table includes some 120,000 distinct CDR3 sequences, about 95% detected once. The CDR3 sequence is 15 residues long. Trimming took 6 bases from V and 0 from J, leaving 11 bases between them. CDR1 and CDR2 (germline): LNHDA, SQIVND (reference sequence). From blood CD8+ and CD4+ T cells, the TCR beta chain was sequenced. Healthy donors, matched for age and sex, constituted the control group.

The source of this sequence is a human donor in good health. The sequencing input was CD4+ T cells from PBMCs. This chain joins TRBV19 and TRBJ2-2; tentatively, D is TRBD1 (6 bases). Written as DNA, the CDR3 is TGTGCCAGTAGGACAGGAGAGACGAACACCGGGGAGCTGTTTTTT. Amino acid sequence: CASRTGETNTGELFF.